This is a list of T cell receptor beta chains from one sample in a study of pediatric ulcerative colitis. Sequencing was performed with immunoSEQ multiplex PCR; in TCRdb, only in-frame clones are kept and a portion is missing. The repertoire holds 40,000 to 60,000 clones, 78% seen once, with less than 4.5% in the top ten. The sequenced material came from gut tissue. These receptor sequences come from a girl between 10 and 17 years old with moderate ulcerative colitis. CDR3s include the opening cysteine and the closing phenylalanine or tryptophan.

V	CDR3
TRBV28	CASRGEGAPYEQYF
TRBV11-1	CASTSSPGPYGYTF
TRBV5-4	CASRQGVSGELFF
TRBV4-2	CASSALPGTGMIEKLFF
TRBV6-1	CASSHRDRGISEQYF
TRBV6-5	CATRGTSVYNEQFF
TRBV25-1	CASSAGPNSPLHF
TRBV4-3	CASSQPSTDNLFSNQPQHF
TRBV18	CASSWGRISGNTIYF
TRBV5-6	CASSPIRDSGVLTYEQYF
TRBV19	CASSIGQVSYGYTF
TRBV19	CASSMRGSYNEQFF
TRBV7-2	CASSLAAGTGVLYEQYF
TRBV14	CASSQNWYGYTF
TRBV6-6	CASSRDRPYEQYF
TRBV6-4	CASSHSGGADTQYF
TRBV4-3	CASSQRSVSEQFF
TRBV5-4	CASSLSLSPRQSF
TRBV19	CASSPSRGVTEAFF
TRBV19	CASKLRGAGYGYTF
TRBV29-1	CSVLQVETEAFF
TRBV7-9	CASSLLTNEKLFF
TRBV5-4	CASSFTGGETSPLHF